Following are 20 T cell receptor beta chains from one sample sequenced in a study of blood T cell repertoires in COVID-19. Using immunoSEQ multiplex PCR, the repertoire was profiled, and TCRdb retains in-frame clones only, with some absent. The sample has a few hundred thousand clones, approximately 81% seen once. Sequencing input: peripheral blood. The receptors here all came from a woman aged 80 or over with acute or convalescent COVID-19.

About this clone: Mismatch with germline at one junction end may stem from a read error. The chain couples TRBV30 to TRBJ2-7; TRBD2 is a possible D gene (7 bases). The V gene's germline CDR1 is GTSNPN and CDR2 SVGIG (reference sequence). The CDR3 sequence is 11 residues long. CDR3 sequence (DNA): TGTGCCTGGAGTGTAGAGGGGGAGGGGCACTTC. Residues: CAWSVEGEGHF.

The genes are TRBV4-1 and TRBJ2-5; D might be TRBD1 (6 bases). The germline V gene encodes CDR1 MGHRA and CDR2 YSYEKL. V was shortened by 0 bases and J by 3 bases, with 14 bases between the two germline ends. The CDR3 contains 16 residues. The CDR3 reads CASSQDPAQGKETQYF. As DNA, the CDR3 is TGCGCCAGCAGCCAAGACCCAGCGCAGGGGAAAGAGACCCAGTACTTC.

The chain combines TRBV10-3 with TRBJ2-7, with 10 bases fitting TRBD2. This CDR3 comprises 17 residues. Per germline, CDR1 ENHRY and CDR2 SYGVKD. With V trimmed by 10 bases and J by 5 bases, 20 bases remained unmatched. In DNA, the CDR3 is TGTGCCACCAAGGGGTTTGGCGGTAGCGGGAGGAGCGACGAGCAGTACTTC. Translation: CATKGFGGSGRSDEQYF.

As to this clone: The junction shows a germline mismatch at one end, possibly a read error. The chain has TRBV7-7 and TRBJ2-4; possibly TRBD2 for D (5 bases). The CDR3 is made up of 13 amino acids. Germline V gene data show CDR1 as SSHAT and CDR2 as FNYEAQ (reference sequence). CDR3 nucleotide sequence: TGTGCTAGCAGCTTCGGGGTGGGAGACATTCAGTACTTC. Encoded protein: CASSFGVGDIQYF.

J is TRBJ2-5 and V is TRBV29-1, with D possibly TRBD1 on 7 matching bases. In germline, CDR1 is SQVTM, CDR2 ANQGSEA. This CDR3 has 12 residues. The ends were cut back, 6 bases at V and 5 bases at J, with 13 bases in the middle. CDR3 in DNA: TGCAGCGTCCAGGGGGAGGTGGAGACCCAGTACTTC. Protein sequence: CSVQGEVETQYF.

This chain connects TRBV5-1 to TRBJ2-5, with 11 bases matching TRBD1. The CDR3 spans 15 residues. J gave up 4 bases and V 3 bases, and 5 bases lay outside the gene matches. The germline gives CDR1 SGHRS, CDR2 YFSETQ. As DNA, the CDR3 is TGCGCCAGCAGCTCGGGACAGGGGGTGGCAGAGACCCAGTACTTC. Amino acid sequence: CASSSGQGVAETQYF.

This clone was picked up a small number of times. The V gene is TRBV15, the J gene TRBJ1-2; weak D call: TRBD1 (5 bases). The V end was cut by 4 bases, the J end by 8 bases, with 17 bases between. The CDR3 is made up of 14 amino acids. The germline V gene has CDR1 LNHNV and CDR2 YYDKDF (reference sequence). The chain's CDR3 is CATSTRGTGGGYTF. The CDR3 DNA sequence: TGTGCCACCAGCACCCGTGGGACCGGGGGGGGCTACACCTTC.

This clone was counted a single time. CDR3 nucleotide sequence: TGTGCCAGCAGAATACAGGGGCGGTATGGCTACACCTTC. Protein: CASRIQGRYGYTF. The chain is built from TRBV5-6 and TRBJ1-2; 7 nucleotides align to TRBD1. CDR3 length equals 13 residues. Trimming cost V 5 bases and J 5 bases; bases outside gene matches: 6. Germline lookup yields CDR1 SGHDT and CDR2 YYEEEE.

This sequence joins TRBV3-1 (or the pseudogene TRBV3-2) and TRBJ2-1; a possible D gene is TRBD2 (6 bases). There are 15 residues in the CDR3. Trimming took 0 bases from V and 7 from J, leaving 13 bases between them. Germline CDR1 LGHDT, CDR2 YNNKEL (reference sequence). The DNA for the CDR3 is TGTGCCAGCAGCCAAGAAATCGGGAGCAGGAATGAGCAGTTCTTC. This encodes CASSQEIGSRNEQFF.

This clone was recorded once. The chain uses TRBV10-3 and TRBJ2-2; D gene uncertain. The CDR3 covers 14 residues. The germline V and J ends were trimmed by 0 bases and 3 bases, with 5 bases remaining between them. Germline V gene lookup returns CDR1 ENHRY and CDR2 SYGVKD. The CDR3 loop reads CAISESTDTGELFF. CDR3 bases: TGTGCCATCAGTGAGTCTACGGACACCGGGGAGCTGTTTTTT.

This chain links TRBV18 with TRBJ1-1; TRBD1 might be the D (5 bases). The CDR3 spans 14 residues. V dropped 4 bases and J dropped 1 base, with 10 bases sitting between them. Germline V CDR1 and CDR2: KGHSH, LQKENI. The CDR3 reads CASSRGGSNTEAFF. Written as DNA, the CDR3 is TGTGCCAGCTCACGCGGGGGATCGAACACTGAAGCTTTCTTT.

The chain employs TRBV4-1 and TRBJ2-5; TRBD2 aligns across 8 bases. The CDR3 length is 15 residues. CDR1 and CDR2 (germline): MGHRA, YSYEKL. V gave up 4 bases and J gave up 2 bases; unmatched junction bases: 6. CDR3 sequence reads: CASSLGLAEQETQYF. CDR3 in DNA: TGCGCCAGCAGCCTAGGACTAGCAGAACAAGAGACCCAGTACTTC.

The rearrangement uses TRBV29-1 and TRBJ1-2; unclear D gene. Germline assignment: CDR1 SQVTM and CDR2 ANQGSEA. Trimming removed 5 bases at V and 8 bases at J, with 27 bases between. The CDR3 covers 16 residues. The CDR3, as DNA: TGCAGCGTTACCCGAGAATCGGCAGGCGGGGTGAAGGGCTACACCTTC. Encoded protein: CSVTRESAGGVKGYTF.

With respect to this clone: This CDR3 is also generated by other DNA sequences in the sample. This chain links TRBV9 with TRBJ1-1; D possibly corresponds to TRBD1 (6 bases). Germline V lookup: CDR1 SGDLS, CDR2 YYNGEE. The germline V and J ends were trimmed by 2 bases and 2 bases, with 10 bases remaining between them. This CDR3 is built from 14 residues. The CDR3 coding sequence is TGTGCCAGCAGCGTGGGGGGGCCCAACACTGAAGCTTTCTTT. The encoded protein is CASSVGGPNTEAFF.

The chain recombines TRBV5-5 with TRBJ2-7; possible D gene TRBD2, 7 bases. V was trimmed by 5 bases and J by 0 bases, leaving 15 bases between them. This CDR3 region has 15 residues. CDR1 is SGHKS, CDR2 YYEKEE, per germline (reference sequence). The CDR3 protein is CASSRGGGASYEQYF. CDR3 nucleotides: TGTGCCAGCAGTCGCGGAGGGGGGGCCTCCTACGAGCAGTACTTC.

This clone was seen more than once but under ten times. The CDR3 reads CASSFRDGGDEQYF. CDR3 sequence (DNA): TGTGCCAGCAGTTTCCGGGACGGGGGGGACGAGCAGTACTTC. The chain joins TRBV27 to TRBJ2-7; 8 bases line up with TRBD2. The CDR3 totals 14 residues. Germline V gene data show CDR1 as MNHEY and CDR2 as SMNVEV (reference sequence). V gave up 3 bases and J gave up 5 bases; unmatched junction bases: 6.

This clone was counted between two and nine times. The chain recombines TRBV28 with TRBJ2-7, with 10 nucleotides matching TRBD2. The CDR3 has 16 amino acids. CDR1 is MDHEN and CDR2 is SYDVKM in the germline V gene. With 6 bases clipped from V and 2 bases from J, the junction kept 10 bases outside the gene matches. The DNA for the CDR3 is TGTGCCAGCAGGATGAACCTAGCGGGAGACACCTACGAGCAGTACTTC. Its protein product is CASRMNLAGDTYEQYF.

The chain has TRBV6-5 and TRBJ1-4; D possibly corresponds to TRBD1 (5 bases). The V gene lost 4 bases and the J gene lost 0 bases, with 9 bases spanning the gap. The CDR3 length is 15 residues. Germline V lookup: CDR1 MNHEY, CDR2 SVGAGI. The CDR3 is CASSSPTATNEKLFF. CDR3 DNA: TGTGCCAGCAGTTCGCCGACAGCAACTAATGAAAAACTGTTTTTT.

This chain links TRBV18 with TRBJ2-7, with 7 bases matching TRBD1. This CDR3 is built from 14 residues. V gave up 1 base and J gave up 7 bases; unmatched junction bases: 7. The germline V gene encodes CDR1 KGHSH and CDR2 LQKENI. CDR3 nucleotides: TGTGCCAGCTCACCACAGGGGGCGGAAAGGGAGCAGTACTTC. Its translation is CASSPQGAEREQYF.

The CDR3 DNA reads as TGTGCCAGCAGTCGAAACCTAGGACTAGCGGGAGGAAACCGGGGCACAGATACGCAGTATTTT. This codes for CASSRNLGLAGGNRGTDTQYF. V is TRBV28 and J is TRBJ2-3; TRBD2 matches 14 bases. The CDR3 runs 21 residues. Germline values: CDR1 MDHEN, CDR2 SYDVKM. The junction had 17 bases not matched to a gene; V was cut back by 5 bases and J by 1 base.